A single sample gave rise to the 19 T cell receptor beta chains below, sequenced in a study of blood T cell repertoires in COVID-19. TCRdb keeps only in-frame clones here, not all; method: immunoSEQ multiplex PCR. This table has about 120,000 clones, over 60% appearing once. The sample comprised peripheral blood. The source of these receptors is a human donor in a cohort sampled during active COVID-19.

J is TRBJ2-3 and V is TRBV11-2, with D perhaps matching TRBD2 (5 bases). The CDR3 runs to 13 residues. The germline gives CDR1 SGHAT, CDR2 FQNNGV. Trimming pared 5 bases from V and 4 bases from J, leaving 10 bases between. The CDR3 DNA reads TGTGCCAGCAGCGCGGGCCACCCAGATACGCAGTATTTT. This codes for CASSAGHPDTQYF.

The chain links TRBV7-2 to TRBJ2-1; D possibly corresponds to TRBD1 (5 bases). There are 13 residues in the CDR3. Germline loops: CDR1 SGHTA, CDR2 FQGNSA. V was cut by 1 base and J by 4 bases, with 5 bases left in between. This chain's CDR3 is CASSLGQYNEQFF. The DNA for the CDR3 is TGTGCCAGCAGCTTAGGACAGTACAATGAGCAGTTCTTC.

The rearrangement links TRBV5-1 to TRBJ2-3; TRBD2 aligns across 10 bases. Trimming cost V 8 bases and J 6 bases; bases outside gene matches: 6. The germline CDR1 and CDR2 sequences are SGHRS and YFSETQ. CDR3 size: 13 residues. CDR3 sequence (DNA): TGCGCCAGTAAAGCGGGGGGGCCGGATACGCAGTATTTT. Residues: CASKAGGPDTQYF.

The chain joins TRBV6-5 to TRBJ2-3, with 7 bases identical to TRBD2. The J segment lost 0 bases and the V segment lost 6 bases, leaving 3 bases of the junction unmatched. Germline lookup yields CDR1 MNHEY and CDR2 SVGAGI. There are 14 residues in the CDR3. The CDR3 sequence: CASSGGSSTDTQYF. CDR3 nucleotides: TGTGCCAGCAGCGGGGGGAGTAGCACAGATACGCAGTATTTT.

The chain combines TRBV5-6 with TRBJ1-2; 7 positions agree with TRBD1. Germline V gene sequence: CDR1 SGHDT, CDR2 YYEEEE. Unmatched junction bases numbered 10, after V lost 4 bases and J lost 4 bases. CDR3 length: 15 amino acids. The DNA for the CDR3 is TGTGCCAGCAGCCCGGGCTACAGGGACAGCTATGGCTACACCTTC. Residues: CASSPGYRDSYGYTF.

The chain joins TRBV5-4 to TRBJ1-2; D is unclear. The V and J ends lost 0 bases and 4 bases respectively, with 10 bases between them. CDR1 is SGHNT, CDR2 YYREEE, per germline (reference sequence). The CDR3 covers 14 residues. The CDR3 DNA is TGTGCCAGCAGCTTGGATTCAGGTTCCTATGGCTACACCTTC. It yields the protein CASSLDSGSYGYTF.

V is TRBV27 and J is TRBJ2-7; a weak D match, TRBD2 (6 bases). This CDR3 comprises 13 residues. Trimming stripped 5 bases from V and 9 bases from J, with 17 bases between. Looked up from germline, CDR1 is MNHEY and CDR2 is SMNVEV (reference sequence). The CDR3 is CASSTYGGLVQYF. DNA of the CDR3: TGTGCCAGCAGTACCTACGGGGGTCTAGTGCAGTACTTC.

The rearrangement uses TRBV5-5 and TRBJ2-7; 7 nucleotides align to TRBD1. The CDR3 is made up of 14 amino acids. Germline values: CDR1 SGHKS, CDR2 YYEKEE (reference sequence). The trim removed 5 bases at V and 3 bases at J, leaving 8 bases unmatched. CDR3 region: CASRLPGQSYEQYF. The CDR3 region has the DNA TGTGCCAGCAGACTACCGGGACAGAGCTACGAGCAGTACTTC.

V gene TRBV5-1 combines with J gene TRBJ2-7, with 7 bases lining up with TRBD2. Germline CDR1 reads SGHRS; CDR2 reads YFSETQ. Trimming cost V 4 bases and J 3 bases; bases outside gene matches: 7. The CDR3 is 14 residues long. DNA of the CDR3: TGCGCCAGCAGCCGGGAGGAGCGAATCTACGAGCAGTACTTC. It specifies CASSREERIYEQYF. Filled out from reference TRBV5-1 and TRBJ2-7, the complete variable domain reads KAGVTQTPRYLIKTRGQQVTLSCSPISGHRSVSWYQQTPGQGLQFLFEYFSETQRNKGNFPGRFSGRQFSNSRSEMNVSTLELGDSALYLCASSREERIYEQYFGPGTRLTVT.

The chain joins TRBV6-1 to TRBJ2-7; D uncertain. Germline assignment: CDR1 MNHNS and CDR2 SASEGT. V shed 0 bases and J shed 2 bases, with 11 bases lying between them. The CDR3 covers 15 residues. The CDR3 loop is CASSEAPRIPYEQYF. As DNA, the CDR3 is TGTGCCAGCAGTGAAGCTCCGCGAATCCCCTACGAGCAGTACTTC.

The chain uses TRBV7-9 and TRBJ1-5; D is perhaps TRBD1 (6 bases). The CDR3 totals 14 residues. The V end was cut by 3 bases, the J end by 7 bases, with 13 bases between. Germline-derived CDR1 and CDR2 are SEHNR and FQNEAQ (reference sequence). As DNA, the CDR3 is TGTGCCAGCAGCTTCGGCGGGGGCGACCAGCCCCAGCATTTT. Protein: CASSFGGGDQPQHF.

The chain recombines TRBV5-8 with TRBJ1-3; D might be TRBD1 (6 bases). There are 14 residues in the CDR3. The V gene's germline CDR1 is SGHTS and CDR2 YDEGEE. V was trimmed by 4 bases and J by 4 bases, leaving 12 bases between them. CDR3 sequence: CASSIAGEGNTIYF. The CDR3 region has the DNA TGTGCCAGCAGCATAGCAGGGGAGGGAAACACCATATATTTT.

V usage is TRBV5-1 and J usage is TRBJ2-7, with TRBD1 matching 9 bases. This CDR3 has 14 amino acids. Germline V gene lookup returns CDR1 SGHRS and CDR2 YFSETQ. The V gene end was trimmed by 5 bases and the J gene end by 3 bases; junction bases not matched to a gene: 6. CDR3 sequence: CASSRQGEVYEQYF. In DNA form, the CDR3 reads TGCGCCAGCAGTAGACAGGGGGAGGTCTACGAGCAGTACTTC.

The chain employs TRBV9 and TRBJ2-7; D is unresolved. The CDR3 has 14 amino acids. V was cut by 0 bases and J by 3 bases, with 10 bases left in between. In germline, CDR1 is SGDLS, CDR2 YYNGEE. The CDR3 DNA reads TGTGCCAGCAGCGTAGGCGACTGGTACTACGAGCAGTACTTC. Translation gives CASSVGDWYYEQYF.

This clone was detected only once. Additional DNA sequences in this sample encode the identical CDR3. This sequence joins TRBV30 and TRBJ2-7; perhaps TRBD1 as D (5 bases). The CDR3 loop spans 13 amino acids. Trimming pared 0 bases from V and 3 bases from J, leaving 9 bases between. The germline V gene encodes CDR1 GTSNPN and CDR2 SVGIG (reference sequence). The CDR3 loop reads CAWSVGQGYEQYF. CDR3 in DNA: TGTGCCTGGAGTGTTGGGCAGGGCTACGAGCAGTACTTC.

The chain uses TRBV27 and TRBJ1-5; tentatively, D is TRBD1 (5 bases). The CDR3 runs to 14 residues. The V end was cut by 2 bases, the J end by 7 bases, with 12 bases between. The V gene's germline CDR1 is MNHEY and CDR2 SMNVEV (reference sequence). CDR3 in DNA: TGTGCCAGCAGTTTACTACCAGGGCAACAGCCCCAGCATTTT. It encodes CASSLLPGQQPQHF.

This clone was counted a few times. The chain is built from TRBV7-3 and TRBJ2-7, with D perhaps TRBD1 (6 bases). The CDR3 is 15 amino acids. In germline, CDR1 is SGHTA, CDR2 FQGTGA. Trimming pared 6 bases from V and 4 bases from J, leaving 19 bases between. The CDR3 DNA sequence: TGTGCCAGCAGACGACAGGAACGGGTAATTTACGAGCAGTACTTC. Amino acid sequence: CASRRQERVIYEQYF.

The table lists this clone with a few counts. The rearrangement joins TRBV12-3 or TRBV12-4 to TRBJ1-1, with TRBD1 matching 9 bases. The V and J ends lost 6 bases and 6 bases, in that order; junction bases with no gene match: 5. This CDR3 has 13 amino acids. As DNA, the CDR3 is TGTGCCAGCAGCTCCGACAGGGGGGCTGAAGCTTTCTTT. It specifies CASSSDRGAEAFF.

With respect to this clone: In the same sample, other DNA sequences code for this CDR3. V usage is TRBV30 and J usage is TRBJ2-7; 9 bases agree with TRBD1. The CDR3 runs to 13 residues. The V gene's germline CDR1 is GTSNPN and CDR2 SVGIG (reference sequence). The V segment lost 0 bases and the J segment 4 bases; nucleotides outside the gene matches: 1. The CDR3 DNA is TGTGCCTGGAGTGTCGGACAGGGGTACGAGCAGTACTTC. It codes for CAWSVGQGYEQYF.